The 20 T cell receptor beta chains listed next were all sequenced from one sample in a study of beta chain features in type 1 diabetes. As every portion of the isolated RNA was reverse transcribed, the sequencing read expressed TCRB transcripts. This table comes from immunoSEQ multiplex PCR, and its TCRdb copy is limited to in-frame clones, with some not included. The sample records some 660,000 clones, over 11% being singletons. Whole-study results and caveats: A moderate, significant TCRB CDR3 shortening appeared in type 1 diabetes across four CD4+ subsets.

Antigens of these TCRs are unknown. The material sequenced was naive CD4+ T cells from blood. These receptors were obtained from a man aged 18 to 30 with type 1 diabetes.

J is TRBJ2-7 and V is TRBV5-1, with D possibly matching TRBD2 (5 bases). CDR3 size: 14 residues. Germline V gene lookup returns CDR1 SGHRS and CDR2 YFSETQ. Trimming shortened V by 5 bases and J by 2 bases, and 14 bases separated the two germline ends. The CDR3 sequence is CASRLLGVPYEQYF. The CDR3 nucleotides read TGCGCCAGCAGGCTCCTCGGGGTTCCCTACGAGCAGTACTTC.

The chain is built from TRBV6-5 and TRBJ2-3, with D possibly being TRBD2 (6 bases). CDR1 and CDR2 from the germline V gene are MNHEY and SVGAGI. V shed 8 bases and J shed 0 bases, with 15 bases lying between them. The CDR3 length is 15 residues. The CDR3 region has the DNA TGTGCCAGCGCGAGGGCCCGGGGGAGCACAGATACGCAGTATTTT. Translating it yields CASARARGSTDTQYF.

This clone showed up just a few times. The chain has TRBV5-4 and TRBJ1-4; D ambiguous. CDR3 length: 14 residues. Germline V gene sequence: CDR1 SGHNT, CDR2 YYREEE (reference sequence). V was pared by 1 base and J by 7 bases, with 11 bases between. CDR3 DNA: TGTGCCAGCAGCTTGTCTTCAAAGGGTGAAAAACTGTTTTTT. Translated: CASSLSSKGEKLFF.

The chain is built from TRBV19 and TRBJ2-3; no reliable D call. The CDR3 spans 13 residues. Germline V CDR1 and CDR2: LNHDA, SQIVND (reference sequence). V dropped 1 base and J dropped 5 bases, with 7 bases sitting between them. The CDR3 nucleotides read TGTGCCAGTAGTATAGGAACGAGAGATACGCAGTATTTT. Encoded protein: CASSIGTRDTQYF. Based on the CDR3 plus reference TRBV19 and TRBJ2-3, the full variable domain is DGGITQSPKYLFRKEGQNVTLSCEQNLNHDAMYWYRQDPGQGLRLIYYSQIVNDFQKGDIAEGYSVSREKKESFPLTVTSAQKNPTAFYLCASSIGTRDTQYFGPGTRLTVL.

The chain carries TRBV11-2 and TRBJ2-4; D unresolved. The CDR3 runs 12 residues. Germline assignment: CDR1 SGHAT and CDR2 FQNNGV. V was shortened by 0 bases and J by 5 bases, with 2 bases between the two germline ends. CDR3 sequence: CASSLDQNIQYF. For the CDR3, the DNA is TGTGCCAGCAGCTTAGATCAAAACATTCAGTACTTC.

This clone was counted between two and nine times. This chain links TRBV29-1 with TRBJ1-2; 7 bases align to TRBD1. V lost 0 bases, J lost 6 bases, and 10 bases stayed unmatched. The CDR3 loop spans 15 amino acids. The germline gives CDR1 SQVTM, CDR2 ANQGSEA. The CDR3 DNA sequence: TGCAGCGTTGAAGATCTTCGACAGGGAGGCGATGGCTACACCTTC. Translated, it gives CSVEDLRQGGDGYTF.

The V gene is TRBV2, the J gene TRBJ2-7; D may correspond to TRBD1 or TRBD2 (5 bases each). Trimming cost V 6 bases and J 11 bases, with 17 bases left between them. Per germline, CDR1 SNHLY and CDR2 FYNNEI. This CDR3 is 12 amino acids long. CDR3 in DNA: TGTGCCAGCAGCCAGGGAGTGGCTGATAAGTACTTC. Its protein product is CASSQGVADKYF.

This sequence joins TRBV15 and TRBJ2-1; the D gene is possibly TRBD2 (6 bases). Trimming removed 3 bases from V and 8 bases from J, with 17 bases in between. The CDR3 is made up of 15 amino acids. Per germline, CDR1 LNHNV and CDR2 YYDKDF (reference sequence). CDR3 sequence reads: CATSSRDSLGDEQFF. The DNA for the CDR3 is TGTGCCACCAGCAGCCGGGACTCCCTTGGGGATGAGCAGTTCTTC.

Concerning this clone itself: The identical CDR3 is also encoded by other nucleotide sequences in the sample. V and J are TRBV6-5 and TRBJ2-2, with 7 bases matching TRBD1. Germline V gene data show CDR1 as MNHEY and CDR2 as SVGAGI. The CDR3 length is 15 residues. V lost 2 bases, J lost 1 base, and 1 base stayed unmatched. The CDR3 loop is CASSYRGRNTGELFF. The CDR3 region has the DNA TGTGCCAGCAGTTACAGGGGGCGGAACACCGGGGAGCTGTTTTTT.

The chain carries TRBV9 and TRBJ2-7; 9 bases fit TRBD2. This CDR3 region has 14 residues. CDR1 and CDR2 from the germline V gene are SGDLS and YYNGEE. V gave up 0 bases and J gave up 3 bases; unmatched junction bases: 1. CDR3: CASSVGLAVYEQYF. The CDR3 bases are TGTGCCAGCAGCGTAGGACTAGCGGTCTACGAGCAGTACTTC. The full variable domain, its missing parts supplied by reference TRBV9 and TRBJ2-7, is DSGVTQTPKHLITATGQRVTLRCSPRSGDLSVYWYQQSLDQGLQFLIQYYNGEERAKGNILERFSAQQFPDLHSELNLSSLELGDSALYFCASSVGLAVYEQYFGPGTRLTVT.

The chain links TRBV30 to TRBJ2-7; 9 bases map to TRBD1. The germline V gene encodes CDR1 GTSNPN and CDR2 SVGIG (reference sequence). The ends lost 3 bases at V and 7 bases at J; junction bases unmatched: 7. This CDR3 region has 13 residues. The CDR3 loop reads CAWRIQGAEEQYF. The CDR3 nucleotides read TGTGCCTGGAGGATACAGGGGGCGGAGGAGCAGTACTTC.

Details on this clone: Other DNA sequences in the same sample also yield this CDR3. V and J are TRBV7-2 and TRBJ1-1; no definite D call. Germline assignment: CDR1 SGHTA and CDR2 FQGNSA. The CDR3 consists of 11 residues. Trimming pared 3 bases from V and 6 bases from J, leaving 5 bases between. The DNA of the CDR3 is TGTGCCAGCAGCTTGTTTGCTGAAGCTTTCTTT. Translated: CASSLFAEAFF.

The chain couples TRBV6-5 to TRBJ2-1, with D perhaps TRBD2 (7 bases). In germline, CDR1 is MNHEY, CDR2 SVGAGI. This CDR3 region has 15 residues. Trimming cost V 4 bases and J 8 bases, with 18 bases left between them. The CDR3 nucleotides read TGTGCCAGCAGTTTGCGCGGGGGCCAAAGTGATGAGCAGTTCTTC. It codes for CASSLRGGQSDEQFF.

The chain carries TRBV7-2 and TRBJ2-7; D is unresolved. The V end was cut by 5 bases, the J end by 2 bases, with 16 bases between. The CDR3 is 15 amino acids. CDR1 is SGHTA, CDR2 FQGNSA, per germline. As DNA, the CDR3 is TGTGCCAGCAGCCCTGGTCTCGGTGCTACCTACGAGCAGTACTTC. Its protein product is CASSPGLGATYEQYF.

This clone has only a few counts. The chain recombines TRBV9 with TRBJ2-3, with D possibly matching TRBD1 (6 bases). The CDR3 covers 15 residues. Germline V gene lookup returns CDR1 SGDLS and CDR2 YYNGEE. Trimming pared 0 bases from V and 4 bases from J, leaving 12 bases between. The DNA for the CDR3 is TGTGCCAGCAGCGTAGGAGCCAGGGGTGCAGATACGCAGTATTTT. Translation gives CASSVGARGADTQYF. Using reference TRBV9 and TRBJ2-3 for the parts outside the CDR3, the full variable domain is DSGVTQTPKHLITATGQRVTLRCSPRSGDLSVYWYQQSLDQGLQFLIQYYNGEERAKGNILERFSAQQFPDLHSELNLSSLELGDSALYFCASSVGARGADTQYFGPGTRLTVL.

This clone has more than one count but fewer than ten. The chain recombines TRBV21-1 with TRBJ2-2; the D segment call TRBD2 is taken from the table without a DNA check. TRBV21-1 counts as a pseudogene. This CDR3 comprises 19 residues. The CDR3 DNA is TGTGCCAGCAGCAAAACCGGGACTAGCGGGAGTAAACGGAACGGGGAGCTGTTTTTT. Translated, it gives CASSKTGTSGSKRNGELFF.

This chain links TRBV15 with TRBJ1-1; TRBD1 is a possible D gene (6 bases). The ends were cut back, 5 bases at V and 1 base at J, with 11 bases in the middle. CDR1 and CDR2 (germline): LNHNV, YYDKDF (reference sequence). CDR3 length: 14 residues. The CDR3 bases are TGTGCCACCAGCCTACAGGGCGGGAACACTGAAGCTTTCTTT. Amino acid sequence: CATSLQGGNTEAFF.

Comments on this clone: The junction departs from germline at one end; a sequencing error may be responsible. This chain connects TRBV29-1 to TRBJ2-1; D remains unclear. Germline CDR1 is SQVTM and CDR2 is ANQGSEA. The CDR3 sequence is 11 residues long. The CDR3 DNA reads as TGCAGCGTTGGGCCATACACTGAGCAGTTCTTC. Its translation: CSVGPYTEQFF.

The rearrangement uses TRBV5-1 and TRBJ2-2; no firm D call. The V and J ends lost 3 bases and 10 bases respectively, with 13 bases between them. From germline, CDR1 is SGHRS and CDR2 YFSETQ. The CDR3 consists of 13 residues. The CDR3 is CASSSAFQEELFF. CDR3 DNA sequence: TGCGCCAGCAGCTCCGCATTTCAGGAGGAGCTGTTTTTT.

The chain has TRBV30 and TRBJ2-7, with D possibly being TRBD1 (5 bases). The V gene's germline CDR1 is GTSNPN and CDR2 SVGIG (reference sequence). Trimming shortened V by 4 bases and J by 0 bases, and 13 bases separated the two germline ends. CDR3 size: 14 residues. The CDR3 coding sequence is TGTGCCTGGAAGCTTCGGCAGGGCTCCTACGAGCAGTACTTC. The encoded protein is CAWKLRQGSYEQYF.